This TCR beta chain was recorded in a study of shared clonotypes between healthy human individuals. Study results and limitations: Sampling used blood alone; tissue repertoires probably differ. Depth was large, yet rarefaction showed that sorted-subset sequencing was incomplete.

The CDR3 spans 16 residues. Germline lookup yields CDR1 MGHRA and CDR2 YSYEKL. J gave up 6 bases and V 0 bases, and 3 bases lay outside the gene matches. As concerns this clone: Its specificity is not known.

Both CD45RO+ cells and CCR7-negative CD45RA+ TemRA cells were combined to make up CD8 memory. TCRdb's table, derived via immunoSEQ multiplex PCR, lists solely in-frame clones and lacks some. The sample shows about 380,000 clones, approximately 97% of them seen only once. The clonotype originates from a young man in good health. Sequenced material: memory CD8+ T cells sorted from blood. Noted subset: CD45RO+ cells pooled with CCR7-negative TemRA cells. The gene calls are TRBV4-1 and TRBJ2-7; 15 bases agree with TRBD2. This chain's CDR3 is CASSQDRGLAGGEQYF. The CDR3 coding sequence is TGCGCCAGCAGCCAAGATAGGGGACTAGCGGGAGGCGAGCAGTACTTC.